The 21 T cell receptor beta chains presented below share a single source sample, sequenced in a study of T cell clonotyping in hematopoietic cell transplantation. Noted time point: recipient sample about 28 days before transplant, after cytoreduction. Repertoires were generated with immunoSEQ multiplex PCR, while TCRdb's copy carries only in-frame clones and drops some. Seen here are some 50,000 clones, around 84% observed once, and the top ten hold over 4.5%. The material sequenced was peripheral blood mononuclear cells, taken before stem cell transplant. The origin of the receptors is a man between 60 and 75 years old with myelodysplastic syndrome. Some clones in this sample may be carry-over from other donors' samples.

The rearrangement joins TRBV30 to TRBJ2-7; 8 nucleotides line up with TRBD1. CDR1 is GTSNPN, CDR2 SVGIG, per germline (reference sequence). The CDR3 covers 14 residues. With 1 base clipped from V and 6 bases from J, the junction kept 8 bases outside the gene matches. The DNA of the CDR3 is TGTGCCTGGAGTGCGGACAGGGTAATTTCCGAGCAGTACTTC. This encodes CAWSADRVISEQYF.

The chain links TRBV2 to TRBJ2-2; D gene uncertain. The CDR3 sequence is 13 residues long. Germline V CDR1 and CDR2: SNHLY, FYNNEI. The ends were cut back, 3 bases at V and 4 bases at J, with 6 bases in the middle. CDR3 residues: CASSDRRTGELFF. The CDR3 DNA reads TGTGCCAGCAGTGACAGGCGCACCGGGGAGCTGTTTTTT.

This sequence joins TRBV25-1 and TRBJ2-5; 11 bases agree with TRBD1. With V trimmed by 4 bases and J by 5 bases, 9 bases remained unmatched. This CDR3 contains 16 residues. The germline V gene encodes CDR1 MGHDK and CDR2 SYGVNS. In nucleotides, the CDR3 is TGTGCCAGCAGTGCATTGCCGGGACAGGGGGGCGAGACCCAGTACTTC. Translation gives CASSALPGQGGETQYF.

The V call is TRBV9, the J call TRBJ1-2; D is possibly TRBD1 (5 bases). From germline, CDR1 is SGDLS and CDR2 YYNGEE. The CDR3 has 13 residues. V lost 4 bases to trimming and J lost 4 bases, with 11 bases between them. The CDR3 spells CASSSREGYGYTF. For the CDR3, the DNA is TGTGCCAGCAGCTCCAGGGAAGGCTATGGCTACACCTTC.

V gene TRBV5-1 combines with J gene TRBJ2-3, with TRBD2 as a possible D gene (7 bases). CDR3 length: 16 amino acids. V shed 5 bases and J shed 5 bases, with 21 bases lying between them. Germline CDR1 is SGHRS and CDR2 is YFSETQ. CDR3 nucleotide sequence: TGCGCCAGCAGAAATTATGGGGGGGCCTTGGGAGATACGCAGTATTTT. It specifies CASRNYGGALGDTQYF.

V is TRBV6-1 and J is TRBJ1-5; the D is unclear. Germline lookup yields CDR1 MNHNS and CDR2 SASEGT. The V end lost 0 bases, the J end lost 10 bases, and 13 bases lay between the germline ends. The CDR3 has 14 amino acids. As DNA, the CDR3 is TGTGCCAGCAGTGAAGCGTCAATCGGCTTACCCCAGCATTTT. Translated: CASSEASIGLPQHF.

DNA for the CDR3: TGCGCCAGCAGCGCTGACAGGGGGCCTAACGCTGAAGCTTTCTTT. Its protein is CASSADRGPNAEAFF. This rearrangement joins TRBV5-1 to TRBJ1-1, with TRBD1 matching over 10 bases. V gave up 4 bases and J gave up 6 bases; unmatched junction bases: 9. The CDR3 is made up of 15 amino acids. Germline loops: CDR1 SGHRS, CDR2 YFSETQ.

The rearrangement links TRBV4-3 to TRBJ2-3, with D unresolved. V was cut by 0 bases and J by 8 bases, with 15 bases left in between. The germline V gene encodes CDR1 LGHNA and CDR2 YSLEER. The CDR3 has 15 amino acids. The CDR3 nucleotides are TGCGCCAGCAGCCAAGATTTCCCGGGCTATGGTACGCAGTATTTT. As protein: CASSQDFPGYGTQYF.

In its sample, this clone was seen a few times. The chain has TRBV19 and TRBJ1-2, with no clear D. The CDR3 runs 14 residues. In germline, CDR1 is LNHDA, CDR2 SQIVND (reference sequence). V lost 7 bases to trimming and J lost 6 bases, with 18 bases between them. The CDR3 DNA reads as TGTGCCAGTAAAGGAGGATGGGAAGGGCATGGCTACACCTTC. This gives the protein CASKGGWEGHGYTF.

The V and J genes are TRBV21-1 and TRBJ1-1. TRBV21-1 is deemed a pseudogene. This CDR3 comprises 17 residues. The CDR3 region is CASSKAGFGQRNTEAFF. The CDR3 DNA sequence: TGTGCCAGCAGCAAAGCCGGCTTCGGGCAACGGAACACTGAAGCTTTCTTT.

Only one count was recorded for this clone. CDR3 region: CASSLDPQETQYF. The CDR3 coding sequence is TGTGCCAGCAGCTTGGACCCCCAAGAGACCCAGTACTTC. The chain carries TRBV7-3 and TRBJ2-5; D not resolved. V dropped 3 bases and J dropped 1 base, with 6 bases sitting between them. CDR1 is SGHTA and CDR2 is FQGTGA in the germline V gene. CDR3 length: 13 amino acids.

The rearrangement joins TRBV4-2 to TRBJ2-7, with D perhaps TRBD1 or TRBD2 (5 bases each). Per the germline V gene, CDR1 is LGHNA and CDR2 is YNFKEQ. CDR3 size: 17 residues. V was pared by 0 bases and J by 0 bases, with 15 bases between. The CDR3 is CASSQEPAGTSSYEQYF. Here the CDR3 DNA reads TGTGCCAGCAGCCAAGAGCCGGCAGGGACGAGCTCCTACGAGCAGTACTTC.

The CDR3 DNA reads TGTGCCAGCAGCCCTCACAGGGCCGAGCAGTACTTC. Protein: CASSPHRAEQYF. The chain is built from TRBV11-2 and TRBJ2-7; tentative D call: TRBD1 (6 bases). CDR1 and CDR2 (germline): SGHAT, FQNNGV. The length of the CDR3 is 12 residues. Trimming stripped 5 bases from V and 6 bases from J, with 11 bases between.

About this clone itself: One junction end disagrees with the germline gene, perhaps due to a read error. The chain is built from TRBV5-1 and TRBJ2-5; TRBD2 agrees at 7 bases. Germline CDR1 is SGHRS and CDR2 is YFSETQ. CDR3 length: 14 residues. This CDR3 is CASTLGGTEETQYF. In DNA form, the CDR3 reads TGCGCCAGCACCTTGGGGGGGACCGAAGAGACCCAGTACTTC.

V and J are TRBV30 and TRBJ2-7, with TRBD1 matching over 10 bases. Losses at the gene ends were 5 bases for V and 6 bases for J; bases not matched to a gene: 7. CDR1 is GTSNPN, CDR2 SVGIG, per germline (reference sequence). The CDR3 runs to 13 residues. CDR3 in amino acids: CAWAGGQGIEQYF. CDR3 nucleotides: TGTGCCTGGGCCGGGGGACAGGGGATCGAGCAGTACTTC.

The CDR3 DNA reads TGTGCCAGCAGTCCCAGGCGGGGGTTCACTAATGAAAAACTGTTTTTT. It yields the protein CASSPRRGFTNEKLFF. This chain connects TRBV7-6 to TRBJ1-4, with D perhaps TRBD1 (5 bases). The CDR3 covers 16 residues. Trimming left V 6 bases short and J 2 bases short, with 16 bases between. Germline V lookup: CDR1 SGHVS, CDR2 FNYEAQ.

The chain carries TRBV28 and TRBJ1-2, with a weak D call TRBD1 (6 bases). This CDR3 has 13 residues. V lost 1 base and J 5 bases, leaving 8 bases between the germline ends. Germline V lookup: CDR1 MDHEN, CDR2 SYDVKM. CDR3 coding DNA: TGTGCCAGCAGTTTATTGGACAGTTATGGCTACACCTTC. Protein sequence: CASSLLDSYGYTF.

The chain is built from TRBV14 and TRBJ1-4; TRBD1 matches 7 bases. V shed 6 bases and J 2 bases; nucleotides not matched to a gene: 9. This CDR3 contains 16 residues. Germline V gives CDR1 SGHDN, CDR2 FVKESK. The CDR3 reads CASSRQRGLTNEKLFF. In DNA form, the CDR3 reads TGTGCCAGCAGTCGACAGAGGGGGCTTACTAATGAAAAACTGTTTTTT.

This chain links TRBV28 with TRBJ2-4, with 8 bases identical to TRBD1. Germline assignment: CDR1 MDHEN and CDR2 SYDVKM. The CDR3 extends over 16 amino acids. V gave up 5 bases and J gave up 1 base; unmatched junction bases: 7. The CDR3 DNA reads TGTGCCAGCAGTCTTACAGGGGGTATTGCCAAAAACATTCAGTACTTC. Amino acid sequence: CASSLTGGIAKNIQYF.

The V call is TRBV4-2, the J call TRBJ2-6; 8 positions agree with TRBD2. The CDR3 totals 20 residues. Germline CDR1 reads LGHNA; CDR2 reads YNFKEQ. J was trimmed by 0 bases and V by 7 bases; bases with no gene match: 17. The CDR3 spells CASTASPLAGRGSGANVLTF. The CDR3 nucleotides are TGTGCCAGCACCGCAAGCCCCCTAGCGGGTCGAGGCTCTGGGGCCAACGTCCTGACTTTC.

The CDR3 loop reads CASSGGGAWLETQYF. The CDR3 DNA follows: TGTGCCAGCAGTGGCGGGGGGGCCTGGCTGGAGACCCAGTACTTC. This chain joins TRBV6-5 and TRBJ2-5; 9 bases line up with TRBD2. The CDR3 has 15 amino acids. Germline trimming cut 5 bases from V and 5 bases from J; bases unmatched to any gene: 9. Per the germline V gene, CDR1 is MNHEY and CDR2 is SVGAGI.